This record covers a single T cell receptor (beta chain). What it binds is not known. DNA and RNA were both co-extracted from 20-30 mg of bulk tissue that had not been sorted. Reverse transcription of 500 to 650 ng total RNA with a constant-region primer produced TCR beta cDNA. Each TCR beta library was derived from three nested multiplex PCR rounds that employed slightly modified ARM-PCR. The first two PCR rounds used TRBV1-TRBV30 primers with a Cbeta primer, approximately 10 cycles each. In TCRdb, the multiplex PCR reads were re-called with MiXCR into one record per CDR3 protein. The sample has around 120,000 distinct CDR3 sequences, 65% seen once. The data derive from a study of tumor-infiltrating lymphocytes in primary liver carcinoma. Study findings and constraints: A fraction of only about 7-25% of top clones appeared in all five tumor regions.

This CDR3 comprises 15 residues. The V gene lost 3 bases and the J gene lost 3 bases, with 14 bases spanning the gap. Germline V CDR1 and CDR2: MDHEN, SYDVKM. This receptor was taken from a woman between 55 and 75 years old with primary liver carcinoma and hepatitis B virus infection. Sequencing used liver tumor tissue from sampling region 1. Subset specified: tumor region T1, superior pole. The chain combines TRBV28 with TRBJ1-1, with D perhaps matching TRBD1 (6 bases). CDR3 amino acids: CASSFPVRGHTEAFF. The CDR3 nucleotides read TGTGCCAGCAGTTTTCCGGTCAGGGGCCACACTGAAGCTTTCTTT.